This TCR beta chain is drawn from a study of shared clonotypes between healthy human individuals. Findings and limits, study-wide: A handful of donors shared around 5.2% of their naive CD4 clonotypes.

Unmatched junction bases numbered 1, after V lost 5 bases and J lost 8 bases. The CDR3 consists of 10 residues. Germline assignment: CDR1 SQVTM and CDR2 ANQGSEA. This clone was seen just once. What it binds is not known. Profiling relied on immunoSEQ multiplex PCR, and the TCRdb table lists in-frame clones only, not all of them. In the table there are about 660,000 clones, approximately 79% of which are singletons. V usage is TRBV29-1 and J usage is TRBJ1-1; the match to TRBD1 covers 8 bases. This receptor was identified in a woman aged 25 to 39 in good health. The specimen was memory CD4+ T cells sorted from blood. Noted subset: CD45RA-negative fraction. The CDR3 region is CSVRQGEAFF. DNA of the CDR3: TGCAGCGTTCGACAGGGGGAAGCTTTCTTT.